The following is a TCR beta chain sequence with its context. Its antigen is currently unknown. Germline CDR1 LGHNT, CDR2 FRNRAP. Deletions cut 2 bases from V and 1 base from J, with 14 bases between. The CDR3 is made up of 16 amino acids. These data come from a study of cytomegalovirus exposure and HLA in healthy donors. Study-wide results and limits: Being productive about 87% or about 30% of the time was typical of most TCR beta V segments in an earlier analysis. It was confirmed in vitro that a few of the CMV-associated chains were specific for CMV antigens. The study carried out a later analysis of TCR beta sequences. It associated 15,000 to 20,000 of them with specific HLA alleles at a false discovery rate of 0.05.

The primer mix had 60 Vbeta and 13 Jbeta primers. Generated by immunoSEQ multiplex PCR, the TCRdb table keeps only in-frame clones and is missing some. The table lists fewer than 150,000 clones, about 78% of them singletons. The V call is TRBV12-5, the J call TRBJ1-2, with D possibly being TRBD1 (6 bases). Sequencing used PBMCs. The TCR was taken from a woman aged 40-49 years in good health and CMV-seropositive. The CDR3 sequence is CASGLSTGTYNYGYTF. The DNA for the CDR3 is TGTGCTAGTGGTTTGTCCACAGGGACCTATAACTATGGCTACACCTTC.